This TCR beta chain was identified in a study of PD-1 blockade in classical Hodgkin lymphoma. This clone was picked up a small number of times. Its antigen is undetermined. Described time point: cycle 4 day 1 (C4D1), after less than seven weeks of nivolumab. Every single patient, without exception, relapsed after autologous stem cell transplantation, and brentuximab vedotin exposure varied. Method: immunoSEQ multiplex PCR; TCRdb's copy keeps in-frame clones and lacks some. Of 90,000 to 100,000 clones listed, roughly 78% are singletons. Study-wide results and limits: Diminished baseline TCR diversity has been reported in newly diagnosed patients relative to healthy donors. By C4D1 there was a significant rise in CD4+ TCR diversity but not in CD8+ TCR diversity.

The CDR3 contains 12 residues. CDR1 is MNHEY, CDR2 SVGAGI, per germline. The V and J ends lost 1 base and 7 bases respectively, with 4 bases between them. The clonotype was recovered from a human donor with classical Hodgkin lymphoma. The chain employs TRBV6-5 and TRBJ1-4; D gene unclear. The sample consisted of peripheral blood mononuclear cells (PBMCs), taken before the fourth cycle of nivolumab. The CDR3 DNA is TGTGCCAGCAGTTACTTCGGTGAAAAACTGTTTTTT. Translation: CASSYFGEKLFF.